Shown below are 8 T cell receptor beta chains from a single sample sequenced in a study of lymphopenia after photon versus proton radiotherapy. Only in-frame clones appear in the TCRdb table, and some are missing; sequencing was by immunoSEQ multiplex PCR. This table has 150,000 to 200,000 clones, about 88% appearing once. Material: peripheral blood, obtained from a patient treated with photon-based radiotherapy. The origin of the receptors is a man aged 50 to 59 with gastric cancer.

The V and J genes are TRBV19 and TRBJ2-1, with no clear D. Deletions cut 0 bases from V and 7 bases from J, with 7 bases between. CDR1 and CDR2 from the germline V gene are LNHDA and SQIVND (reference sequence). The CDR3 is made up of 13 amino acids. The CDR3 region is CASSIDIRNEQFF. The CDR3, as DNA: TGTGCCAGTAGTATAGATATCCGTAATGAGCAGTTCTTC.

V and J are TRBV19 and TRBJ1-2; perhaps TRBD1 as D (5 bases). The CDR3 is 13 amino acids. With 6 bases removed from V and 4 bases from J, the gap between germline ends came to 12 bases. Germline values: CDR1 LNHDA, CDR2 SQIVND (reference sequence). CDR3 loop: CASRWDGSYGYTF. CDR3 sequence (DNA): TGTGCCAGTAGATGGGACGGGAGCTATGGCTACACCTTC.

The gene calls are TRBV5-1 and TRBJ1-4; D not certain. The ends were cut back, 4 bases at V and 2 bases at J, with 3 bases in the middle. The CDR3 length is 12 residues. Germline CDR1 SGHRS, CDR2 YFSETQ. As DNA, the CDR3 is TGCGCCAGCAGCCCCACTAATGAAAAACTGTTTTTT. Its protein is CASSPTNEKLFF.

V and J are TRBV29-1 and TRBJ2-7, with D possibly TRBD1 on 5 matching bases. V lost 8 bases to trimming and J lost 6 bases, with 14 bases between them. CDR3 length equals 11 residues. Looked up from germline, CDR1 is SQVTM and CDR2 is ANQGSEA. CDR3 DNA sequence: TGCAGCTGGACCTCAGGGCGCGAGCAGTACTTC. It codes for CSWTSGREQYF.

This chain links TRBV28 with TRBJ1-2; 7 nucleotides line up with TRBD1. Germline CDR1 MDHEN, CDR2 SYDVKM. After removal of 3 bases from V and 4 bases from J, the junction contained 8 bases not matched to a gene. The CDR3 covers 15 residues. DNA for the CDR3: TGTGCCAGCAGTTTCAAGGGGGCAGGGAGCTATGGCTACACCTTC. Translated: CASSFKGAGSYGYTF.

The gene calls are TRBV29-1 and TRBJ1-4, with TRBD1 matching over 9 bases. After removal of 5 bases from V and 8 bases from J, the junction contained 15 bases not matched to a gene. CDR3 length: 16 residues. Per the germline V gene, CDR1 is SQVTM and CDR2 is ANQGSEA. Written as DNA, the CDR3 is TGCAGCGTTAAAACCGGGACAGGGCCCCTAGGGGAAAAACTGTTTTTT. The encoded protein is CSVKTGTGPLGEKLFF.

The V and J genes are TRBV29-1 and TRBJ1-1, with TRBD1 matching 7 bases. The J segment lost 1 base and the V segment lost 4 bases, leaving 3 bases of the junction unmatched. CDR3 length: 13 amino acids. CDR1 and CDR2 (germline): SQVTM, ANQGSEA. The chain's CDR3 is CSVAQGPNTEAFF. In nucleotides, the CDR3 is TGCAGCGTTGCACAGGGGCCGAACACTGAAGCTTTCTTT.

The rearrangement joins TRBV19 to TRBJ1-3; D is ambiguous. CDR1 and CDR2 (germline): LNHDA, SQIVND (reference sequence). This CDR3 region has 13 residues. The V and J ends lost 3 bases and 4 bases respectively, with 7 bases between them. In nucleotides, the CDR3 is TGTGCCAGTAGTATTACCGGGGGAAACACCATATATTTT. Its translation is CASSITGGNTIYF.